Each of the 28 T cell receptor beta chains below was sequenced from the same sample in a study of Graves' ophthalmopathy and Graves' hyperthyroidism. Amplification from RNA transcripts yielded the TCR beta CDR3 regions. The first round was an RT-PCR with HTBI primers, and the second round was a multiplex PCR. Each CDR3 protein gets one entry after TCRdb re-called the multiplex PCR reads with MiXCR. This sample yields a few hundred thousand distinct CDR3 sequences, of which around 16% are seen a single time; 1.6% belongs to the top ten. Sequencing used peripheral blood. These receptors came from a young woman with Graves' ophthalmopathy.

This clonotype appeared many times. The chain joins TRBV28 to TRBJ1-6; D gene uncertain. Germline V gene lookup returns CDR1 MDHEN and CDR2 SYDVKM. The V gene lost 6 bases and the J gene lost 10 bases, with 19 bases spanning the gap. The CDR3 has 15 residues. The CDR3 is CASSNSRTSRSPLHF. The CDR3 DNA sequence: TGTGCCAGCAGCAACAGTCGAACCTCCCGGTCACCCCTCCACTTT.

This clonotype was detected only a few times. This rearrangement joins TRBV11-1 to TRBJ2-7, with 8 bases identical to TRBD1. The V gene's germline CDR1 is SGHAT and CDR2 FQDESV (reference sequence). The CDR3 runs 17 residues. Trimming cost V 4 bases and J 0 bases; bases outside gene matches: 11. CDR3 protein: CASSSLDRERVSYEQYF. The CDR3 region has the DNA TGTGCCAGCAGCTCTCTGGACAGGGAGAGAGTCTCCTACGAGCAGTACTTC.

This clonotype was detected ten times or more. The rearrangement uses TRBV18 and TRBJ1-1; unclear D gene. The V end lost 3 bases, the J end lost 3 bases, and 8 bases lay between the germline ends. In germline, CDR1 is KGHSH, CDR2 LQKENI. This CDR3 contains 13 residues. This chain's CDR3 is CASSPMADTEAFF. Written as DNA, the CDR3 is TGTGCCAGCTCACCGATGGCGGACACTGAAGCTTTCTTT.

The V call is TRBV6-2 or TRBV6-3, the J call TRBJ1-2, with 9 bases identical to TRBD1. The CDR3 runs 14 residues. Germline V gives CDR1 MNHEY, CDR2 SVGEGT. Losses at the gene ends were 5 bases for V and 4 bases for J; bases not matched to a gene: 5. The CDR3, as DNA: TGTGCCAGCAGTCGTCCGGGACAGGGCTATGGCTACACCTTC. This encodes CASSRPGQGYGYTF.

This clonotype occurred many times. This rearrangement joins TRBV29-1 to TRBJ2-7, with a possible D match to TRBD1 (6 bases). There are 14 residues in the CDR3. V was shortened by 6 bases and J by 0 bases, with 15 bases between the two germline ends. Germline CDR1 SQVTM, CDR2 ANQGSEA. This chain's CDR3 is CSVPQGPNSYEQYF. DNA of the CDR3: TGCAGCGTCCCGCAGGGGCCGAACTCCTACGAGCAGTACTTC.

This clonotype was counted ten times or more. The rearrangement uses TRBV15 and TRBJ2-7, with D hard to call. The germline gives CDR1 LNHNV, CDR2 YYDKDF (reference sequence). V was shortened by 8 bases and J by 5 bases, with 10 bases between the two germline ends. CDR3 length: 11 residues. The CDR3 DNA reads TGTGCCACCGGGGTAGAGGACGAGCAGTACTTC. As protein: CATGVEDEQYF.

This clonotype has only a few counts. This chain uses TRBV7-2 with TRBJ1-2; D uncertain. V gave up 1 base and J gave up 8 bases, with 8 bases separating them. The CDR3 is 12 amino acids. Germline loops: CDR1 SGHTA, CDR2 FQGNSA. In DNA form, the CDR3 reads TGTGCCAGCAGCTTAGTCTCTGACGGCTACACCTTC. Amino acids: CASSLVSDGYTF.

The V and J genes are TRBV30 and TRBJ2-3; no clear D. The CDR3 has 14 amino acids. Looked up from germline, CDR1 is GTSNPN and CDR2 is SVGIG (reference sequence). V was clipped by 1 base and J by 2 bases, with 10 bases between them. CDR3 coding DNA: TGTGCCTGGAGTGGGACGAGTTTCACAGATACGCAGTATTTT. Translation gives CAWSGTSFTDTQYF.

This clonotype was seen at least ten times. The V and J genes are TRBV12-3 or TRBV12-4 and TRBJ2-7, with D possibly matching TRBD1 (6 bases). This CDR3 is 15 amino acids long. V shed 0 bases and J shed 3 bases, with 12 bases lying between them. CDR3 in amino acids: CASSLALGQFYEQYF. The CDR3 DNA is TGTGCCAGCAGTTTAGCTTTGGGACAATTCTACGAGCAGTACTTC.

This clonotype occurred many times. V and J are TRBV15 and TRBJ2-7; D gene ambiguous. Germline CDR1 and CDR2: LNHNV and YYDKDF (reference sequence). The CDR3 consists of 12 residues. Trimming stripped 2 bases from V and 2 bases from J, with 4 bases between. Here the CDR3 reads CATSRTTYEQYF. For the CDR3, the DNA is TGTGCCACCAGCAGAACAACCTACGAGCAGTACTTC.

This clonotype was counted ten times or more. The V call is TRBV20-1, the J call TRBJ2-7, with D hard to call. Per germline, CDR1 DFQATT and CDR2 SNEGSKA (reference sequence). This CDR3 spans 12 amino acids. With 0 bases removed from V and 7 bases from J, the gap between germline ends came to 10 bases. CDR3 residues: CSARDGSIEQYF. DNA of the CDR3: TGCAGTGCTAGAGATGGTAGTATAGAGCAGTACTTC.

Ten or more counts support this clonotype. The chain employs TRBV7-8 and TRBJ1-3, with D uncertain. In germline, CDR1 is SGHVS, CDR2 FQNEAQ. This CDR3 region has 17 residues. Trimming removed 5 bases at V and 0 bases at J, with 17 bases between. This CDR3 reads CASSRLRSRGSGNTIYF. CDR3 sequence (DNA): TGTGCCAGCAGCCGCCTCAGGAGTCGAGGCTCTGGAAACACCATATATTTT.

The rearrangement links TRBV4-2 to TRBJ2-5; D might be TRBD2 (7 bases). Germline loops: CDR1 LGHNA, CDR2 YNFKEQ. The CDR3 is made up of 15 amino acids. Trimming removed 0 bases from V and 9 bases from J, with 17 bases in between. CDR3 nucleotide sequence: TGTGCCAGCAGCCAAGATCTCGGGGGGCCCCCGGCCCAGTACTTC. It codes for CASSQDLGGPPAQYF.

This clonotype came up many times. The chain employs TRBV3-1 and TRBJ1-6; D possibly corresponds to TRBD1 (5 bases). V gave up 4 bases and J gave up 0 bases, with 10 bases separating them. The length of the CDR3 is 16 residues. Looked up from germline, CDR1 is LGHDT and CDR2 is YNNKEL (reference sequence). CDR3 amino acids: CASSLAGSSYNSPLHF. In DNA form, the CDR3 reads TGTGCCAGCAGCCTAGCAGGGAGCTCCTATAATTCACCCCTCCACTTT.

This clonotype was seen at least ten times. This chain connects TRBV7-3 to TRBJ2-7; D perhaps matches TRBD2 (5 bases). V was clipped by 1 base and J by 5 bases, with 18 bases between them. The CDR3 sequence is 16 residues long. The V gene's germline CDR1 is SGHTA and CDR2 FQGTGA. As DNA, the CDR3 is TGTGCCAGCAGCTTAAACCCCCGCCGAGGACTGGACGAGCAGTACTTC. It codes for CASSLNPRRGLDEQYF.

This clonotype was detected ten times or more. CDR3 in DNA: TGTGCCAGCAGTTACAGTGGACAGGACTACGAGCAGTACTTC. It specifies CASSYSGQDYEQYF. V is TRBV6-5 and J is TRBJ2-7; 7 positions match TRBD1. Germline trimming cut 2 bases from V and 3 bases from J; bases unmatched to any gene: 4. This CDR3 comprises 14 residues. CDR1 is MNHEY and CDR2 is SVGAGI in the germline V gene.

This clonotype has at least ten counts. The rearrangement links TRBV6-2 or TRBV6-3 to TRBJ2-7, with D tentatively TRBD1 (6 bases). The CDR3 totals 15 residues. Germline V gives CDR1 MNHEY, CDR2 SVGEGT. V was pared by 8 bases and J by 5 bases, with 22 bases between. CDR3 in amino acids: CASAPPPDRSHEQYF. The CDR3 DNA follows: TGTGCCAGCGCGCCGCCGCCCGACAGGAGCCACGAGCAGTACTTC.

This clonotype occurred many times. CDR3 sequence: CASSFVRGRNNQPQHF. The DNA for the CDR3 is TGTGCCAGCAGTTTTGTACGAGGACGGAACAATCAGCCCCAGCATTTT. V gene TRBV12-3 or TRBV12-4 combines with J gene TRBJ1-5; D not resolved. This CDR3 contains 16 residues. Trimming shortened V by 3 bases and J by 3 bases, and 15 bases separated the two germline ends.

In this sample, this clonotype turned up many times. This chain joins TRBV12-3 or TRBV12-4 and TRBJ2-3; 7 bases agree with TRBD2. Trimming removed 8 bases from V and 1 base from J; junction bases left unmatched: 9. There are 15 residues in the CDR3. For the CDR3, the DNA is TGTGCCAGCGCTCTGGCAAGCGGGGGCACAGATACGCAGTATTTT. This encodes CASALASGGTDTQYF.

The table lists this clonotype with many counts. In DNA form, the CDR3 reads TGTGCCAGCAGTTTAACTAGCGGGCGTTCCTACGAGCAGTACTTC. Its translation: CASSLTSGRSYEQYF. The chain joins TRBV28 to TRBJ2-7; 9 bases fit TRBD2. J gave up 1 base and V 2 bases, and 3 bases lay outside the gene matches. The CDR3 runs to 15 residues. Germline assignment: CDR1 MDHEN and CDR2 SYDVKM.

This clonotype was counted a few times. This chain uses TRBV4-2 with TRBJ1-6; TRBD1 might be the D (6 bases). The germline V gene has CDR1 LGHNA and CDR2 YNFKEQ. The CDR3 runs 15 residues. With 4 bases removed from V and 7 bases from J, the gap between germline ends came to 14 bases. CDR3 protein: CASSPTGEGNSPLHF. The CDR3 DNA sequence: TGTGCCAGCAGCCCGACAGGAGAGGGGAATTCACCCCTCCACTTT.

This clonotype was found many times. The gene calls are TRBV6-6 and TRBJ1-1; TRBD1 aligns across 10 bases. The germline V gene encodes CDR1 MNHNY and CDR2 SVGAGI (reference sequence). Trimming removed 0 bases from V and 0 bases from J; junction bases left unmatched: 19. The CDR3 is 22 residues long. CDR3 amino acids: CASSYSRDRGLSSGYVNTEAFF. The CDR3 DNA is TGTGCCAGCAGTTACTCACGGGACAGGGGTTTATCGAGTGGTTATGTGAACACTGAAGCTTTCTTT.

The rearrangement uses TRBV28 and TRBJ2-5, with D maybe TRBD1 (5 bases). V was shortened by 5 bases and J by 5 bases, with 18 bases between the two germline ends. This CDR3 has 15 residues. Germline loops: CDR1 MDHEN, CDR2 SYDVKM. The CDR3 DNA sequence: TGTGCCAGCAGTAAGGGGCTAGGTGGGCAGGAGACCCAGTACTTC. Its protein is CASSKGLGGQETQYF.

Ten or more counts support this clonotype. The gene calls are TRBV7-2 and TRBJ1-1; 7 bases agree with TRBD1. The CDR3 consists of 15 residues. V was clipped by 0 bases and J by 3 bases; unmatched bases: 4. Germline V gene data show CDR1 as SGHTA and CDR2 as FQGNSA. CDR3 residues: CASSLAQGVHTEAFF. The DNA of the CDR3 is TGTGCCAGCAGCTTAGCTCAGGGGGTGCACACTGAAGCTTTCTTT.

The chain combines TRBV7-3 with TRBJ2-7, with 7 bases that match TRBD1. Trimming at V came to 8 bases and at J to 3 bases, leaving 7 bases not matched to a gene. The CDR3 is 13 amino acids. Germline V gene sequence: CDR1 SGHTA, CDR2 FQGTGA. DNA of the CDR3: TGTGCCAGCGGATTGACAGGGAGCTACGAGCAGTACTTC. This gives the protein CASGLTGSYEQYF.

This clonotype occurred many times. J is TRBJ2-7 and V is TRBV11-2; maybe TRBD2 (6 bases). The CDR3 runs 13 residues. The germline CDR1 and CDR2 sequences are SGHAT and FQNNGV. Trimming shortened V by 2 bases and J by 9 bases, and 14 bases separated the two germline ends. CDR3 sequence: CASSLTPQAGQYF. DNA of the CDR3: TGTGCCAGCAGCTTAACACCGCAAGCGGGGCAGTACTTC.

Many counts were recorded for this clonotype. The chain is built from TRBV6-2 or TRBV6-3 and TRBJ2-7; 10 bases align to TRBD2. Per germline, CDR1 MNHEY and CDR2 SVGEGT. The CDR3 loop spans 15 amino acids. J lost 2 bases, V lost 4 bases, and 5 bases had no gene match. CDR3 sequence reads: CASSSEGLAPYEQYF. The CDR3 DNA reads as TGTGCCAGCAGTTCCGAGGGACTAGCGCCCTACGAGCAGTACTTC.

This clonotype has at least ten counts. The rearrangement links TRBV6-5 to TRBJ1-6, with unresolved D. Germline V gene lookup returns CDR1 MNHEY and CDR2 SVGAGI. The V gene lost 8 bases and the J gene lost 6 bases, with 23 bases spanning the gap. The CDR3 covers 17 residues. In DNA, the CDR3 is TGTGCCAGCCCTCCTCCGACTGAGAGGGAAGCTAATTCACCCCTCCACTTT. It codes for CASPPPTEREANSPLHF.